These 24 T cell receptor beta chains were sequenced from one sample in a study of identical twins. One entry per CDR3 protein results from TCRdb running MiXCR on the 5' RACE reads. Here the sample spans roughly 250,000 distinct CDR3 sequences, 5.5% to 8% being singletons. This sample also appeared in a second study, on yellow fever vaccine responses in identical twins.

Source material: memory (CD45RO+) T cells sorted from blood. These TCRs come from a woman aged 18-29 years in good health.

The gene calls are TRBV21-1 and TRBJ2-2; the table's D gene call, TRBD1, was not cross checked with the DNA. TRBV21-1 is marked as a pseudogene. The CDR3 totals 15 residues. The CDR3 reads CASSRDRGGTGELFF. For the CDR3, the DNA is TGTGCCAGCAGCAGAGACAGGGGGGGGACCGGGGAGCTGTTTTTT.

This clonotype was counted ten times or more. The CDR3 reads CASMGAGGPREQYF. The CDR3 bases are TGTGCCAGCATGGGGGCGGGAGGGCCAAGGGAGCAGTACTTC. The chain combines TRBV25-1 with TRBJ2-7; 9 bases map to TRBD2. Germline assignment: CDR1 MGHDK and CDR2 SYGVNS. CDR3 length: 14 amino acids. V trimming: 7 bases; J trimming: 7 bases; junction bases outside the gene matches: 11.

The chain recombines TRBV6-5 with TRBJ2-5; 9 bases line up with TRBD2. The J segment lost 5 bases and the V segment lost 3 bases, leaving 7 bases of the junction unmatched. CDR1 is MNHEY and CDR2 is SVGAGI in the germline V gene. This CDR3 has 15 amino acids. CDR3 sequence (DNA): TGTGCCAGCAGTTATGTAGCGGGAGATTCGGAGACCCAGTACTTC. The encoded protein is CASSYVAGDSETQYF.

This clonotype is termed medium-sized. The chain combines TRBV12-3 or TRBV12-4 with TRBJ2-1; weak D call: TRBD2 (5 bases). Trimming took 5 bases from V and 0 from J, leaving 14 bases between them. CDR3 size: 16 residues. In DNA form, the CDR3 reads TGTGCCAGCAGTCAAAAGCGGAGGAGCTCCTACAATGAGCAGTTCTTC. Translation: CASSQKRRSSYNEQFF.

CDR3 protein: CAGSGGGFVETQYF. The CDR3 DNA follows: TGTGCCGGGAGCGGGGGAGGTTTTGTAGAGACCCAGTACTTC. This chain uses TRBV22-1 with TRBJ2-5; the table gives TRBD2 as D, unverified against the DNA. TRBV22-1 constitutes a pseudogene. The CDR3 loop spans 14 amino acids.

This clonotype was found a few times. This chain connects TRBV6-2 or TRBV6-3 to TRBJ2-7; 7 bases are shared with TRBD2. The germline CDR1 and CDR2 sequences are MNHEY and SVGEGT. The J segment lost 2 bases and the V segment lost 6 bases, leaving 4 bases of the junction unmatched. The CDR3 runs to 13 residues. CDR3 bases: TGTGCCAGCAGCCCGGGGGGACCCTACGAGCAGTACTTC. This encodes CASSPGGPYEQYF.

This clonotype occurred a few times. The rearrangement joins TRBV10-3 to TRBJ2-5; perhaps TRBD1 as D (5 bases). The CDR3 runs 16 residues. The germline CDR1 and CDR2 sequences are ENHRY and SYGVKD. V shed 0 bases and J shed 3 bases, with 14 bases lying between them. CDR3 loop: CAISESGAAQEETQYF. In DNA form, the CDR3 reads TGTGCCATCAGTGAGTCAGGGGCAGCACAAGAAGAGACCCAGTACTTC.

In this sample, this clonotype turned up many times. The chain employs TRBV9 and TRBJ1-3; D remains unclear. CDR3 length: 15 residues. CDR1 SGDLS and CDR2 YYNGEE come from the germline V gene. Trimming took 0 bases from V and 2 from J, leaving 9 bases between them. The CDR3 nucleotides read TGTGCCAGCAGCGTAGAGGGTCTCGCTGGAAACACCATATATTTT. Its translation is CASSVEGLAGNTIYF.

In its sample, this clonotype was seen many times. The chain recombines TRBV5-1 with TRBJ2-1; D is uncertain. Germline V gene lookup returns CDR1 SGHRS and CDR2 YFSETQ. This CDR3 spans 13 amino acids. V was shortened by 6 bases and J by 5 bases, with 12 bases between the two germline ends. CDR3 in amino acids: CASNSPGDNEQFF. CDR3 sequence (DNA): TGCGCCAGCAACTCCCCTGGGGACAATGAGCAGTTCTTC.

This clonotype was counted many times. The chain links TRBV9 to TRBJ1-5; D uncertain. The V and J ends lost 4 bases and 8 bases respectively, with 16 bases between them. Germline V gene data show CDR1 as SGDLS and CDR2 as YYNGEE. The CDR3 spans 14 residues. The chain's CDR3 is CASSQTAVGEPQHF. The CDR3 DNA reads as TGTGCCAGCAGCCAAACCGCGGTCGGTGAGCCCCAGCATTTT.

This clonotype was observed at least ten times. The chain joins TRBV7-9 to TRBJ1-2; 10 bases are a match to TRBD1. Germline V gene lookup returns CDR1 SEHNR and CDR2 FQNEAQ (reference sequence). The junction had 9 bases not matched to a gene; V was cut back by 5 bases and J by 6 bases. The length of the CDR3 is 15 residues. The CDR3 spells CASSETGGGIDGYTF. CDR3 sequence (DNA): TGTGCCAGCAGCGAGACAGGGGGCGGCATCGATGGCTACACCTTC.

This clonotype was seen a few times. In DNA form, the CDR3 reads TGTGCCAGCAGTGCAGGGCTGGGGAACACTGAAGCTTTCTTT. This translates into CASSAGLGNTEAFF. The chain links TRBV28 to TRBJ1-1; the D gene is possibly TRBD1 (5 bases). The CDR3 totals 14 residues. The V end lost 5 bases, the J end lost 1 base, and 11 bases lay between the germline ends. Germline CDR1 MDHEN, CDR2 SYDVKM.

This clonotype was observed many times. The genes are TRBV5-6 and TRBJ1-2, with D unresolved. Germline V CDR1 and CDR2: SGHDT, YYEEEE. This CDR3 region has 13 residues. V lost 4 bases and J 2 bases, leaving 9 bases between the germline ends. The CDR3 loop is CASSEKRNYGYTF. The CDR3, as DNA: TGTGCCAGCAGCGAGAAGCGGAACTATGGCTACACCTTC.

The chain is built from TRBV5-1 and TRBJ2-3; D is perhaps TRBD2 (7 bases). V shed 2 bases and J shed 4 bases, with 14 bases lying between them. CDR1 and CDR2 from the germline V gene are SGHRS and YFSETQ. The CDR3 consists of 15 residues. The CDR3 here is CASSLRGGGSDTQYF. In nucleotides, the CDR3 is TGCGCCAGCAGCTTACGAGGGGGGGGGTCAGATACGCAGTATTTT.

In its sample, this clonotype was seen a few times. The chain employs TRBV27 and TRBJ1-1; a weak D match, TRBD1 (6 bases). Trimming stripped 2 bases from V and 6 bases from J, with 10 bases between. From germline, CDR1 is MNHEY and CDR2 SMNVEV (reference sequence). CDR3 length: 13 residues. Written as DNA, the CDR3 is TGTGCCAGCAGTTTAGGGGAGGGGGCTGAAGCTTTCTTT. Translating it yields CASSLGEGAEAFF.

This clonotype occurred a few times. This chain uses TRBV6-1 with TRBJ2-1, with 8 nucleotides matching TRBD2. The CDR3 is 15 residues long. With V trimmed by 6 bases and J by 4 bases, 8 bases remained unmatched. CDR1 and CDR2 (germline): MNHNS, SASEGT. DNA for the CDR3: TGTGCCAGCAGGTTGTGGCGGGGGGCTTACAATGAGCAGTTCTTC. Translating gives CASRLWRGAYNEQFF.

This clonotype was counted a few times. The chain carries TRBV7-9 and TRBJ2-7; TRBD1 might be the D (5 bases). Germline V gives CDR1 SEHNR, CDR2 FQNEAQ (reference sequence). CDR3 size: 17 residues. Trimming stripped 0 bases from V and 0 bases from J, with 15 bases between. CDR3 nucleotide sequence: TGTGCCAGCAGCTTAGCAGGGGCCGCCGCCAGCTCCTACGAGCAGTACTTC. This gives the protein CASSLAGAAASSYEQYF.

A few counts support this clonotype. This rearrangement joins TRBV18 to TRBJ2-1; D is ambiguous. The CDR3 consists of 18 residues. V shed 0 bases and J shed 0 bases, with 15 bases lying between them. Per the germline V gene, CDR1 is KGHSH and CDR2 is LQKENI. CDR3 in amino acids: CASSPPIGPSSSYNEQFF. DNA of the CDR3: TGTGCCAGCTCACCACCGATTGGCCCCTCTAGCTCCTACAATGAGCAGTTCTTC.

The gene calls are TRBV4-1 and TRBJ1-4, with no clear D. The germline CDR1 and CDR2 sequences are MGHRA and YSYEKL. Between the trimmed V and J ends, which lost 6 bases and 7 bases, there was a span of 18 bases. The CDR3 spans 15 residues. The CDR3 nucleotides are TGCGCCAGCAGTCAGACCTACGGATTAGGTGAAAAACTGTTTTTT. Amino acids: CASSQTYGLGEKLFF.

Comments on this clonotype: One base away lies a much larger clone, so this may be a sequencing read error. J is TRBJ2-7 and V is TRBV4-1, with D possibly being TRBD1 (6 bases). The CDR3 loop spans 18 amino acids. The germline gives CDR1 MGHRA, CDR2 YSYEKL. The CDR3 loop is CASSQGVLGDISSYEEYV. The DNA of the CDR3 is TGCGCCAGCAGCCAAGGGGTGCTGGGGGACATTAGCTCCTACGAGGAGTACGTC.

Ten or more counts support this clonotype. The V and J genes are TRBV7-8 and TRBJ1-5; D is uncertain. There are 15 residues in the CDR3. Trimming took 1 base from V and 4 from J, leaving 11 bases between them. Germline assignment: CDR1 SGHVS and CDR2 FQNEAQ. This chain's CDR3 is CASSLGRRENQPQHF. The CDR3 region has the DNA TGTGCCAGCAGCTTAGGACGAAGAGAAAATCAGCCCCAGCATTTT.

At least ten counts were recorded for this clonotype. This chain joins TRBV12-3 or TRBV12-4 and TRBJ2-1, with 8 bases fitting TRBD2. The CDR3 has 15 residues. The V gene end was trimmed by 6 bases and the J gene end by 6 bases; junction bases not matched to a gene: 10. CDR3 protein: CASRWGLVKGNEQFF. The DNA for the CDR3 is TGTGCCAGCAGGTGGGGACTAGTCAAGGGCAATGAGCAGTTCTTC.

This clonotype came up many times. The V and J genes are TRBV4-1 and TRBJ1-5; D remains ambiguous. CDR1 and CDR2 (germline): MGHRA, YSYEKL. The CDR3 extends over 16 amino acids. Trimming left V 0 bases short and J 5 bases short, with 14 bases between. In DNA form, the CDR3 reads TGCGCCAGCAGCCAAGAAGGTGGGAACTGGGATCAGCCCCAGCATTTT. Translation: CASSQEGGNWDQPQHF.

The table lists this clonotype with a few counts. The J gene is TRBJ2-1, the V gene TRBV6-1, with D possibly TRBD2 on 6 matching bases. Trimming pared 10 bases from V and 0 bases from J, leaving 16 bases between. Germline CDR1 and CDR2: MNHNS and SASEGT. The CDR3 length is 15 residues. The CDR3 loop reads CATMEGSFSYNEQFF. In nucleotides, the CDR3 is TGTGCCACCATGGAGGGGTCCTTCTCCTACAATGAGCAGTTCTTC.